This TCR beta chain was recovered during a study of T cells in localized non-small cell lung cancer. The repertoire was sequenced with immunoSEQ multiplex PCR; TCRdb's copy has only in-frame clones and lacks some. Of roughly 76,000 clones detected, 80% appear once; the ten largest clones hold roughly 19%. This clone has a handful of counts. V gave up 6 bases and J gave up 0 bases, with 11 bases separating them. The CDR3 totals 14 residues. Germline V gene data show CDR1 as MNHEY and CDR2 as SMNVEV (reference sequence). This clonotype was sampled from a man between 40 and 70 years old with stage II squamous cell lung carcinoma. Sequencing was performed on PBMCs, taken before any cancer treatment. The chain has TRBV27 and TRBJ1-1, with unresolved D. The DNA of the CDR3 is TGTGCCAGCAGCGACCAACAGATGAACACTGAAGCTTTCTTT. The encoded protein is CASSDQQMNTEAFF.